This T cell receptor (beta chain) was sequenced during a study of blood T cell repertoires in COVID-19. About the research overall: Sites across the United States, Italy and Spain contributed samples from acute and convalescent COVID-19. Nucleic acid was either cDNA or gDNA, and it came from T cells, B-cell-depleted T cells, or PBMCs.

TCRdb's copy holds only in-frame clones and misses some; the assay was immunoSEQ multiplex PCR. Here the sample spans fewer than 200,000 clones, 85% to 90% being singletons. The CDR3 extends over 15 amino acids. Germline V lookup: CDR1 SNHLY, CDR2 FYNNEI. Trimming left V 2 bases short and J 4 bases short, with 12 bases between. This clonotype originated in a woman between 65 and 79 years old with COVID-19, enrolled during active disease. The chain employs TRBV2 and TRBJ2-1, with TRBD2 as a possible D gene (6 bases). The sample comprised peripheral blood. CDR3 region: CASSELLAQYNEQFF. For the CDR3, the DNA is TGTGCCAGCAGTGAACTACTAGCCCAATACAATGAGCAGTTCTTC.